The rows below give T cell receptor beta chains drawn from one sample of a study of T-cell reconstitution after alpha-beta-depleted transplantation in children. TCRdb re-analysed the PCR reads in MiXCR, keeping a single row per CDR3 protein. Among 500,000 or so distinct CDR3 sequences listed, around a third were seen once. The source material was PBMCs from the stem cell graft donor, sampled from the stem cell graft. These receptors came from a human donor who donated a stem cell graft to a child with aplastic anemia. Both conserved end residues are part of each CDR3. D genes are given only for firm matches. The listing skips clone size in some rows; elsewhere it reads once, few, many or a size class.

CDR3 protein: CASGFTSGIAVSEQYF
CDR3 DNA: TGTGCCAGCGGGTTTACTAGCGGGATCGCGGTTAGCGAGCAGTACTTC
clone size: -
D gene: TRBD2
J gene: TRBJ2-7
V gene: TRBV6-1

CDR3 protein: CASSLLNDEQYF
CDR3 DNA: TGTGCCAGCAGCCTTCTGAACGACGAGCAGTACTTC
clone size: few
D gene: -
J gene: TRBJ2-7
V gene: TRBV6-1

CDR3 protein: CASIPIGGGAVEAFF
CDR3 DNA: TGTGCCAGCATTCCCATCGGGGGAGGAGCTGTTGAAGCTTTCTTT
clone size: few
D gene: -
J gene: TRBJ1-1
V gene: TRBV12-3/TRBV12-4

CDR3 protein: CASSDQGRTGELFF
CDR3 DNA: TGTGCCAGCAGTGACCAGGGGCGCACCGGGGAGCTGTTTTTT
clone size: -
D gene: -
J gene: TRBJ2-2
V gene: TRBV25-1

CDR3 protein: CSSTGGEKLFF
CDR3 DNA: TGCAGTAGTACAGGGGGTGAAAAACTGTTTTTT
clone size: few
D gene: TRBD1
J gene: TRBJ1-4
V gene: TRBV20-1

CDR3 protein: CASSSLAVAGGLSYNEQFF
CDR3 DNA: TGTGCCAGCAGTTCGCTCGCGGTAGCGGGAGGGTTATCCTACAATGAGCAGTTCTTC
clone size: -
D gene: TRBD2
J gene: TRBJ2-1
V gene: TRBV11-2

CDR3 protein: CAWCRTQHTEAFF
CDR3 DNA: TGTGCCTGGTGCCGGACGCAACACACTGAAGCTTTCTTT
clone size: -
D gene: -
J gene: TRBJ1-1
V gene: TRBV30

CDR3 protein: CASIDGPSGRASGEQFF
CDR3 DNA: TGTGCCAGCATCGACGGGCCTAGCGGGAGGGCCAGTGGTGAGCAGTTCTTC
clone size: -
D gene: TRBD2
J gene: TRBJ2-1
V gene: TRBV6-2/TRBV6-3

CDR3 protein: CASMGLAGGHTDTQYF
CDR3 DNA: TGTGCCAGTATGGGGCTAGCGGGAGGGCACACAGATACGCAGTATTTT
clone size: -
D gene: TRBD2
J gene: TRBJ2-3
V gene: TRBV19

CDR3 protein: CASSAEDPTKGFEQFF
CDR3 DNA: TGCGCCAGCAGCGCGGAAGACCCGACCAAGGGCTTTGAGCAGTTCTTC
clone size: -
D gene: -
J gene: TRBJ2-1
V gene: TRBV5-1

CDR3 protein: CSALGTSGGRRDEQFF
CDR3 DNA: TGCAGTGCTCTAGGGACTAGCGGAGGGCGGCGGGATGAGCAGTTCTTC
clone size: few
D gene: TRBD2
J gene: TRBJ2-1
V gene: TRBV20-1

CDR3 protein: CASSQGEGALATGELFF
CDR3 DNA: TGCGCCAGCAGCCAAGGCGAGGGGGCTTTAGCGACCGGGGAGCTGTTTTTT
clone size: few
D gene: TRBD1
J gene: TRBJ2-2
V gene: TRBV4-1